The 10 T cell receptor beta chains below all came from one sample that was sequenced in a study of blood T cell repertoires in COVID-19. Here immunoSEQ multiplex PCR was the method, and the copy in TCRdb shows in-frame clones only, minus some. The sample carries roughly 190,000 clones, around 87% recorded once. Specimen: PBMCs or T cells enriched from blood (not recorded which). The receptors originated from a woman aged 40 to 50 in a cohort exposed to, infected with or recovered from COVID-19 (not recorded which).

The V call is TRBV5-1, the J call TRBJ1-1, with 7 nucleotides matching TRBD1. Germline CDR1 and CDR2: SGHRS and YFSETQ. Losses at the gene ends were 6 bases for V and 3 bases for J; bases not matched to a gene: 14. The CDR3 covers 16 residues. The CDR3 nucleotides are TGCGCCAGCACTTCACGGACAGGTGGCAGGGACACTGAAGCTTTCTTT. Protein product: CASTSRTGGRDTEAFF.

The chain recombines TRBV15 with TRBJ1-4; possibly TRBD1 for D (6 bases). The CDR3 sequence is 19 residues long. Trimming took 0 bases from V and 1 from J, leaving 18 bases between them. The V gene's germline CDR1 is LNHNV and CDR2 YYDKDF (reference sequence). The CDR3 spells CATSRDLSGAMVTNEKLFF. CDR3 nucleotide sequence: TGTGCCACCAGCAGAGATCTTTCAGGGGCAATGGTAACTAATGAAAAACTGTTTTTT.

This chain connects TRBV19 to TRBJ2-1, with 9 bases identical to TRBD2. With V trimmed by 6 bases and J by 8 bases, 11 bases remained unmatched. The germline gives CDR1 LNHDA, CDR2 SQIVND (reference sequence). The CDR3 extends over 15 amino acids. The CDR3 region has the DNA TGTGCCAGTAGAATCTTAGCGGGAGCCGTCGATGAGCAGTTCTTC. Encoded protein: CASRILAGAVDEQFF.

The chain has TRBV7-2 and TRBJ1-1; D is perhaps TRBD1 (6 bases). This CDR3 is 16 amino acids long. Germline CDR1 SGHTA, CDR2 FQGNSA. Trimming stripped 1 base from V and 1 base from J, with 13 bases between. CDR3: CASSLDQGNWNTEAFF. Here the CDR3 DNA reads TGTGCCAGCAGCTTAGACCAGGGGAACTGGAACACTGAAGCTTTCTTT.

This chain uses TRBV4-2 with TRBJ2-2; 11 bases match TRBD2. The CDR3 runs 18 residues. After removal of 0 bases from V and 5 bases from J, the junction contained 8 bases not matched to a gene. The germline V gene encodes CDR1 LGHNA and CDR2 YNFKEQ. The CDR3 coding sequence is TGTGCCAGCAGCCAAGATTTAGCGGGAGGGCCGGGTACCGGGGAGCTGTTTTTT. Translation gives CASSQDLAGGPGTGELFF.

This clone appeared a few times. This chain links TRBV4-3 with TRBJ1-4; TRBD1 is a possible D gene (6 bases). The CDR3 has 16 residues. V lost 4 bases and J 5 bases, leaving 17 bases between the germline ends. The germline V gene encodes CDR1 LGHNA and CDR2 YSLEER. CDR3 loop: CASSRNQGTGNEKLFF. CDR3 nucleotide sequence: TGCGCCAGCAGCCGGAATCAGGGGACGGGAAATGAAAAACTGTTTTTT.

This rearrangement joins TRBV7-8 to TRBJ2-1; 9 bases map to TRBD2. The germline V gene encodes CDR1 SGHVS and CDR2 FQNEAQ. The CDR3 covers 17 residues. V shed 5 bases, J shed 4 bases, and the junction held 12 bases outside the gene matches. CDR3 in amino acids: CASSKERAGGKYNEQFF. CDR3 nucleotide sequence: TGTGCCAGCAGCAAAGAGAGAGCGGGGGGAAAGTACAATGAGCAGTTCTTC.

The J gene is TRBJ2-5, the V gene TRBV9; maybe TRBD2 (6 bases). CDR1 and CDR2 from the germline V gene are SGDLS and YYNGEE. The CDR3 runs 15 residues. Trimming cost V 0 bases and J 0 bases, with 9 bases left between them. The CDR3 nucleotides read TGTGCCAGCAGCGTAGCGGGACTTAACCAAGAGACCCAGTACTTC. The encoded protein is CASSVAGLNQETQYF.

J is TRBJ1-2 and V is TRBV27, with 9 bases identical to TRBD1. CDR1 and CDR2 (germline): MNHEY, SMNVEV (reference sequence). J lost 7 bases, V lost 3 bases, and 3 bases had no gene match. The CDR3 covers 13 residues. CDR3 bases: TGTGCCAGCAGTTTTACAGGGGGCCTTGGCTACACCTTC. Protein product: CASSFTGGLGYTF.

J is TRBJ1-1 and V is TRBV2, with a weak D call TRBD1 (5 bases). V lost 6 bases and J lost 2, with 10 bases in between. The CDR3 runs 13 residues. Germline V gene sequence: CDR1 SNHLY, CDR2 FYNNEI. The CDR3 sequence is CASSNQGNTEAFF. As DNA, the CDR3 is TGTGCCAGCAGCAACCAGGGAAACACTGAAGCTTTCTTT.